This TCR beta chain is from a study of human thymus T cells. With regard to this clone: Antigen specificity is unknown.

Study results and caveats: Thymic repertoires overlap heavily among unrelated individuals, related research has reported. Blood and thymic repertoires both appeared biased in V and J gene usage.

Resections removed during corrective heart surgery provided the thymus tissue used. CDR1 is MNHNS and CDR2 is SASEGT in the germline V gene. The CDR3 contains 12 residues. Deletions cut 10 bases from V and 12 bases from J, with 21 bases between. The protocol was immunoSEQ multiplex PCR, while the TCRdb copy is restricted to in-frame clones and leaves out a portion. Here the sample spans 75,000 to 90,000 clones, 96% being singletons. This receptor was taken from a boy in the first two years of life with a congenital heart defect but otherwise immunologically healthy. What was sequenced was thymus tissue. The gene calls are TRBV6-1 and TRBJ1-1; weak D call: TRBD1 (5 bases). In DNA form, the CDR3 reads TGTGCCACAGGGACCGGGGATTTGGAACCTTTCTTT. Translation: CATGTGDLEPFF.